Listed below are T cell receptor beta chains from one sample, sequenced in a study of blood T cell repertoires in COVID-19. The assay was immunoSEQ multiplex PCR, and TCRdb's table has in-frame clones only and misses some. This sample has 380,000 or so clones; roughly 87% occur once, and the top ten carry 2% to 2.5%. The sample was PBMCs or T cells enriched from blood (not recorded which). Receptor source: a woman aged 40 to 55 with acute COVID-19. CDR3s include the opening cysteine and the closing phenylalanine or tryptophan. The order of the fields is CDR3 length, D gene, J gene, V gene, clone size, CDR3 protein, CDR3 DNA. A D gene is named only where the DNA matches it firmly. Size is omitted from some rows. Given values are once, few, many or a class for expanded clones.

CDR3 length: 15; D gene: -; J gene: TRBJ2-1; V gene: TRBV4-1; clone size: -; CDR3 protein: CASSNDRAGNNEQFF; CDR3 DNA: TGCGCCAGCAGCAACGACAGGGCGGGGAACAATGAGCAGTTCTTC
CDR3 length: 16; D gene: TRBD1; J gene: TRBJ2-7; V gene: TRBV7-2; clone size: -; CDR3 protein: CASSDQVGQGNYEQYF; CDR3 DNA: TGTGCCAGCAGCGACCAGGTAGGACAGGGCAACTACGAGCAGTACTTC
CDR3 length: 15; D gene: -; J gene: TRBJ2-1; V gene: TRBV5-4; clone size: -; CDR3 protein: CASSLDRTSYNEQFF; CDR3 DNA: TGTGCCAGCAGCTTGGACAGAACCTCCTACAATGAGCAGTTCTTC
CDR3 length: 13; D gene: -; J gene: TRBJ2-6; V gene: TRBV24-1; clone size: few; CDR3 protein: CATNGAGANVLTF; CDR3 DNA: TGTGCCACCAACGGGGCTGGGGCCAACGTCCTGACTTTC
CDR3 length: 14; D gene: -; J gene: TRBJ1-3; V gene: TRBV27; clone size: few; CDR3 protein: CASSSLSSGNTIYF; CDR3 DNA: TGTGCCAGCAGCTCTCTCAGCTCTGGAAACACCATATATTTT
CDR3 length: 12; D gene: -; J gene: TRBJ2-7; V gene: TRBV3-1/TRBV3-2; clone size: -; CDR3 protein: CASSRLRGEQYF; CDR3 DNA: TGTGCCAGCAGCCGATTGAGAGGCGAGCAGTACTTC
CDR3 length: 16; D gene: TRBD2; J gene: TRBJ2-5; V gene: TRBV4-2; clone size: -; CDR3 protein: CASSPLTSGGQETQYF; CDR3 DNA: TGTGCCAGCAGCCCCTTGACTAGCGGGGGCCAAGAGACCCAGTACTTC
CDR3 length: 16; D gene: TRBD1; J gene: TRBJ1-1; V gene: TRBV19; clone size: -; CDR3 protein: CASRSSLGQENTEAFF; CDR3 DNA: TGTGCCAGTCGGTCCTCATTGGGACAGGAGAACACTGAAGCTTTCTTT
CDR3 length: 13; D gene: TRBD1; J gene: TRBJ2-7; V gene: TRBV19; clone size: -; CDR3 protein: CATTGQPPYEQYF; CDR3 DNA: TGTGCCACCACGGGACAGCCTCCCTACGAGCAGTACTTC
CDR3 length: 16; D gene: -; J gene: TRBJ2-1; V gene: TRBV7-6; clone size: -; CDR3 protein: CASSLDHFQAYNEQFF; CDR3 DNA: TGTGCCAGCAGCTTAGACCACTTCCAGGCCTACAATGAGCAGTTCTTC
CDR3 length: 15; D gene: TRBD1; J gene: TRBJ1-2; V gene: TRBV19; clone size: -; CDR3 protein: CASIPSQGAYYGYTF; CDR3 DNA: TGTGCCAGTATCCCTTCCCAGGGGGCATACTATGGCTACACCTTC
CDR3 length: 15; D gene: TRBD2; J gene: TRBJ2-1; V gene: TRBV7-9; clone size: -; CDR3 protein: CASSSLAGLGSEQFF; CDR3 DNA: TGTGCCAGCAGCTCACTAGCGGGCCTCGGGTCGGAGCAGTTCTTC
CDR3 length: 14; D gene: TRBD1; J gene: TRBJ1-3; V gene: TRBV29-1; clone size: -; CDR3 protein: CSVLGTGAGNTIYF; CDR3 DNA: TGCAGCGTTCTAGGGACAGGGGCTGGAAACACCATATATTTT
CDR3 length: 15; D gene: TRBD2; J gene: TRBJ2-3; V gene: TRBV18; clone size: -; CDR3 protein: CASSLTSGVPDTQYF; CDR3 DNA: TGTGCCAGCTCACTCACTAGCGGGGTTCCAGATACGCAGTATTTT
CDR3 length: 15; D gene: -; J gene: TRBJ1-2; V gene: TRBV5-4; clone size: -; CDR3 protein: CASSLATDRPYGYTF; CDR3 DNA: TGTGCCAGCAGCTTGGCCACCGACAGGCCCTATGGCTACACCTTC
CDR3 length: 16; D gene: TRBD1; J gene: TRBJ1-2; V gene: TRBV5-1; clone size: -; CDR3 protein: CASSLGEDRGNYGYTF; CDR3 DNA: TGCGCCAGCAGCTTGGGAGAGGACAGGGGTAACTATGGCTACACCTTC
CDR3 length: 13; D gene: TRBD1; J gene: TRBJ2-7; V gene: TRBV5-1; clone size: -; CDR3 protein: CASSSDRSYEQYF; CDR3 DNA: TGCGCCAGCAGCTCGGACAGGTCCTACGAGCAGTACTTC
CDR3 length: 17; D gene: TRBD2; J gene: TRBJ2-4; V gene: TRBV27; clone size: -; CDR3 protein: CASSQLRLAGGVDIQYF; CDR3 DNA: TGTGCCAGCAGCCAATTGAGACTAGCGGGGGGTGTCGACATTCAGTACTTC
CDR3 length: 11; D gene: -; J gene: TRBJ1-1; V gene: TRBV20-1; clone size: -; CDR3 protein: CSAWANTEAFF; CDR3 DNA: TGCAGTGCTTGGGCGAACACTGAAGCTTTCTTT
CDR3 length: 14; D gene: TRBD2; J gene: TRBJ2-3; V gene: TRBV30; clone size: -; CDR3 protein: CAWRLAGGGNTQYF; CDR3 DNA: TGTGCCTGGAGACTAGCGGGGGGGGGAAATACGCAGTATTTT
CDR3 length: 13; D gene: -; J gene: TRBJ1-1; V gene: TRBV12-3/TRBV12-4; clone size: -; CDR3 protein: CASSLGVNTEAFF; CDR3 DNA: TGTGCCAGCAGTTTAGGCGTGAACACTGAAGCTTTCTTT
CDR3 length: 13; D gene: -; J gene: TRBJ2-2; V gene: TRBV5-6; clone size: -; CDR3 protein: CASIVKNTGELFF; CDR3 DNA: TGTGCCAGCATTGTAAAGAACACCGGGGAGCTGTTTTTT
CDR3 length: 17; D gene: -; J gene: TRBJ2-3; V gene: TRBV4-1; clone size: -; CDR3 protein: CASSQEWRGYGTDTQYF; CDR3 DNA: TGCGCCAGCAGCCAAGAGTGGAGGGGATATGGCACAGATACGCAGTATTTT
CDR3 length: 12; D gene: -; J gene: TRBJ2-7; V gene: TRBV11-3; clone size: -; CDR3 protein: CASSLAGAEQYF; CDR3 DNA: TGTGCCAGCAGCTTAGCAGGGGCCGAGCAGTACTTC
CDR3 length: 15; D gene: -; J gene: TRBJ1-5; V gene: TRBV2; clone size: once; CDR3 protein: CASSASQGLGQPQHF; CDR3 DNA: TGTGCCAGCAGTGCAAGTCAGGGGTTAGGTCAGCCCCAGCATTTT
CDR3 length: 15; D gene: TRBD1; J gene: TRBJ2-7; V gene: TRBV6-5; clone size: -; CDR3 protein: CASSYPGQDTYEQYF; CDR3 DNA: TGTGCCAGCAGTTACCCCGGACAGGACACCTACGAGCAGTACTTC
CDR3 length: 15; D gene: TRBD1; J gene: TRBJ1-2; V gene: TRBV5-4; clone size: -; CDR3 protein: CASSSGQGGTYGYTF; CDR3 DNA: TGTGCCAGCAGCTCAGGACAGGGGGGGACCTATGGCTACACCTTC
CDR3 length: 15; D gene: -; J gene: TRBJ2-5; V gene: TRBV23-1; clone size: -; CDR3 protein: CASSQTRTAQETQYF; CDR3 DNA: TGCGCCAGCAGTCAAACTAGGACAGCACAAGAGACCCAGTACTTC